These T cell receptor beta chains were read from a single sample in a study of blood T cell repertoires in COVID-19. Profiling relied on immunoSEQ multiplex PCR, and the TCRdb table lists in-frame clones only, not all of them. The table has over 100,000 clones, 83% seen once. The specimen sequenced was peripheral blood. The receptors were sampled from a woman aged 60 to 75 with acute or convalescent COVID-19. Both conserved end residues are part of each CDR3. Fields, in order: J gene, D gene, V gene, clone size, CDR3 DNA, CDR3 protein. A D gene is named only where the DNA matches it firmly. Clone size is shown for a subset of rows, as once, few, many or a class of expanded clone.

j_call: TRBJ2-7
d_call: TRBD1
v_call: TRBV28
clone_size: NA
cdr3_nt: TGTGCCAGCAGCCCAAGCGGCCCGCGACAGGGTTACGAGCAGTACTTC
cdr3_aa: CASSPSGPRQGYEQYF

j_call: TRBJ1-5
d_call: NA
v_call: TRBV2
clone_size: NA
cdr3_nt: TGTGCCAGCGGGGGCCAGCCGGTGCAGCCCCAGCATTTT
cdr3_aa: CASGGQPVQPQHF

j_call: TRBJ2-1
d_call: NA
v_call: TRBV5-4
clone_size: NA
cdr3_nt: TGTGCCAGCAGTTCGGGGGGCCAGTACAATGAGCAGTTCTTC
cdr3_aa: CASSSGGQYNEQFF

j_call: TRBJ1-3
d_call: NA
v_call: TRBV18
clone_size: NA
cdr3_nt: TGTGCCAGCTCAGTAGAACGAGGGTTCGGAAACACCATATATTTT
cdr3_aa: CASSVERGFGNTIYF

j_call: TRBJ2-5
d_call: TRBD2
v_call: TRBV5-1
clone_size: NA
cdr3_nt: TGCGCCAGCAGCTTGAGTACTAGCGGAGAGACCCAGTACTTC
cdr3_aa: CASSLSTSGETQYF

j_call: TRBJ2-7
d_call: NA
v_call: TRBV10-3
clone_size: NA
cdr3_nt: TGTGCCATCAAAAACAGGACCTACGAACAGTACTTC
cdr3_aa: CAIKNRTYEQYF

j_call: TRBJ2-1
d_call: NA
v_call: TRBV30
clone_size: few
cdr3_nt: TGTGCCTGGGATGGCGGGTCGACGGGAGTAAGTGATGAGCAGTTCTTC
cdr3_aa: CAWDGGSTGVSDEQFF

j_call: TRBJ2-1
d_call: TRBD2
v_call: TRBV10-3
clone_size: NA
cdr3_nt: TGTGCCATCAGTGAGGGAAGTAGGACTAGCGGGTCTCGGAATGAGCAGTTCTTC
cdr3_aa: CAISEGSRTSGSRNEQFF

j_call: TRBJ1-6
d_call: NA
v_call: TRBV6-4
clone_size: NA
cdr3_nt: TGTGCCAGCAGTGTAGGGGTAACCTCAAATTCACCCCTCCACTTT
cdr3_aa: CASSVGVTSNSPLHF

j_call: TRBJ1-6
d_call: NA
v_call: TRBV5-6
clone_size: NA
cdr3_nt: TGTGCCAGCAGCTTGCACAGGACCGGCCTTCTCCACTTT
cdr3_aa: CASSLHRTGLLHF

j_call: TRBJ2-7
d_call: TRBD2
v_call: TRBV10-2
clone_size: NA
cdr3_nt: TGCGCCAGCAGTCGGGGGGAGGGCGAGCAGTACTTC
cdr3_aa: CASSRGEGEQYF

j_call: TRBJ1-2
d_call: TRBD1
v_call: TRBV4-1
clone_size: NA
cdr3_nt: TGCGCCAGCAGTCCAGACAGGGAGAACTATGGCTACACCTTC
cdr3_aa: CASSPDRENYGYTF